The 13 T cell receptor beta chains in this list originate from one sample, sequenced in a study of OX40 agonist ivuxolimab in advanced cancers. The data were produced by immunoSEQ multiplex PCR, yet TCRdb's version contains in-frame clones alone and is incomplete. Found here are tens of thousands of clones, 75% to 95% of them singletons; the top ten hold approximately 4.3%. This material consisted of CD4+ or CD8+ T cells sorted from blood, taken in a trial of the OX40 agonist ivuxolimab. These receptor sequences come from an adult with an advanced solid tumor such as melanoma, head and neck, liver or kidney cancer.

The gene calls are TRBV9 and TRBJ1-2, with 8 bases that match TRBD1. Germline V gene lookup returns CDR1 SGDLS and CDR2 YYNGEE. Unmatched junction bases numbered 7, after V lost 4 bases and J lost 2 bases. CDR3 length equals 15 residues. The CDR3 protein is CASSPGRGRNYGYTF. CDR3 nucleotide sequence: TGTGCCAGCAGCCCAGGCAGGGGGCGGAACTATGGCTACACCTTC. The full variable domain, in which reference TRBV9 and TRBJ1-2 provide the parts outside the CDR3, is DSGVTQTPKHLITATGQRVTLRCSPRSGDLSVYWYQQSLDQGLQFLIQYYNGEERAKGNILERFSAQQFPDLHSELNLSSLELGDSALYFCASSPGRGRNYGYTFGSGTRLTVV.

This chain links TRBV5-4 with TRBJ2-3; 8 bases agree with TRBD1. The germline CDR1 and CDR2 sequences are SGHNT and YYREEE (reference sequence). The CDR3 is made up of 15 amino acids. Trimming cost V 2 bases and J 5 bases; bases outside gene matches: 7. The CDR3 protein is CASSFETGVRDTQYF. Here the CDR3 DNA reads TGTGCCAGCAGCTTCGAGACAGGGGTGAGAGATACGCAGTATTTT. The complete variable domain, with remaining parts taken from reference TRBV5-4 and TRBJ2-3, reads ETGVTQSPTHLIKTRGQQVTLRCSSQSGHNTVSWYQQALGQGPQFIFQYYREEENGRGNFPPRFSGLQFPNYSSELNVNALELDDSALYLCASSFETGVRDTQYFGPGTRLTVL.

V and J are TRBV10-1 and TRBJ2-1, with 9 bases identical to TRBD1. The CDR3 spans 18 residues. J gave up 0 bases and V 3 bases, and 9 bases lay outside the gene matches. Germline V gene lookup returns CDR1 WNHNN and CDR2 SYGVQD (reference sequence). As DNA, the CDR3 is TGCGCCAGCAGTGACGTCATACAGGGGGCACACTCCTACAATGAGCAGTTCTTC. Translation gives CASSDVIQGAHSYNEQFF.

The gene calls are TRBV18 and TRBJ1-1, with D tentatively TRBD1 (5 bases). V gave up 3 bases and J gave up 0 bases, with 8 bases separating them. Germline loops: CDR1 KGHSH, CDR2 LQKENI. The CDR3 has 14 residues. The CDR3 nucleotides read TGTGCCAGCTCACCCAGGGCGATGAACACTGAAGCTTTCTTT. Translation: CASSPRAMNTEAFF. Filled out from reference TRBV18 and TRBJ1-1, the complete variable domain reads NAGVMQNPRHLVRRRGQEARLRCSPMKGHSHVYWYRQLPEEGLKFMVYLQKENIIDESGMPKERFSAEFPKEGPSILRIQQVVRGDSAAYFCASSPRAMNTEAFFGQGTRLTVV.

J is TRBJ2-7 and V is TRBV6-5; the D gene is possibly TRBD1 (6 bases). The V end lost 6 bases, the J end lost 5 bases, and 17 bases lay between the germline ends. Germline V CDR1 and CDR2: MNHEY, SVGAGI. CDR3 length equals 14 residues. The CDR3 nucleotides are TGTGCCAGCAGGGACTGGACAGCTTCCGACGAGCAGTACTTC. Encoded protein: CASRDWTASDEQYF.

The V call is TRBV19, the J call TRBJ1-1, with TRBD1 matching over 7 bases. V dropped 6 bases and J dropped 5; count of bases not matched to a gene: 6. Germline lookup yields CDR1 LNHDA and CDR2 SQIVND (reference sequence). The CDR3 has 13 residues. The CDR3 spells CASRKTGPTEAFF. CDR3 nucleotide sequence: TGTGCCAGTAGGAAGACAGGGCCGACTGAAGCTTTCTTT.

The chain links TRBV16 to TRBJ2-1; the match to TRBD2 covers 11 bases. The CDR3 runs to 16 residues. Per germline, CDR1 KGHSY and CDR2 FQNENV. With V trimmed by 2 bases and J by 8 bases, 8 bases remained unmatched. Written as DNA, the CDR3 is TGTGCCAGCAGCCAAGAGCCTAGCGGGAGGATAGATGAGCAGTTCTTC. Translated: CASSQEPSGRIDEQFF.

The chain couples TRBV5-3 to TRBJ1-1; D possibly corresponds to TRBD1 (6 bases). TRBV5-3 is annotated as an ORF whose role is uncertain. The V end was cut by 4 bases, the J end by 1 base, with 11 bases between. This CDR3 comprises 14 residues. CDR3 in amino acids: CARSPGEGNTEAFF. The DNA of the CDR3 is TGTGCCAGAAGCCCAGGGGAGGGGAACACTGAAGCTTTCTTT.

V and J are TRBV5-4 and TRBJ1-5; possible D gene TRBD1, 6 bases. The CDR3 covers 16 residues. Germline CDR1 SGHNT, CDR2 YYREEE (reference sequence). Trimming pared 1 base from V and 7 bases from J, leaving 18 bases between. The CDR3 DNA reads TGTGCCAGCAGCTTGACGGGTGCGGGGGGCGGGCAGCCCCAGCATTTT. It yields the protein CASSLTGAGGGQPQHF.

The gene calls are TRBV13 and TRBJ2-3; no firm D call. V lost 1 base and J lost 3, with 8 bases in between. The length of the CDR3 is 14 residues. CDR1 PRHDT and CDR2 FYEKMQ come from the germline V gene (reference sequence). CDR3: CASSLVGPTDTQYF. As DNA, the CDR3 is TGTGCCAGCAGCTTAGTGGGCCCAACAGATACGCAGTATTTT. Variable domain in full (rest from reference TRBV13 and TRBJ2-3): AAGVIQSPRHLIKEKRETATLKCYPIPRHDTVYWYQQGPGQDPQFLISFYEKMQSDKGSIPDRFSAQQFSDYHSELNMSSLELGDSALYFCASSLVGPTDTQYFGPGTRLTVL.

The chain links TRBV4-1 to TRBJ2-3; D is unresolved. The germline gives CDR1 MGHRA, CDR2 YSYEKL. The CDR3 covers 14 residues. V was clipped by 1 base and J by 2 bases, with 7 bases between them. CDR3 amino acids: CASSQGFNTDTQYF. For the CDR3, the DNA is TGCGCCAGCAGCCAAGGGTTTAACACAGATACGCAGTATTTT.

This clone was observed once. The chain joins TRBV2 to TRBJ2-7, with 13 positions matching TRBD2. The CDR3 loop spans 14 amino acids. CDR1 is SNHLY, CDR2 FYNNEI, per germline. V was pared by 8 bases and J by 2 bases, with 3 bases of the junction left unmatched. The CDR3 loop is CASQGLAGTYEQYV. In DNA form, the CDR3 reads TGTGCCAGCCAGGGACTAGCGGGGACCTACGAGCAGTACGTC.

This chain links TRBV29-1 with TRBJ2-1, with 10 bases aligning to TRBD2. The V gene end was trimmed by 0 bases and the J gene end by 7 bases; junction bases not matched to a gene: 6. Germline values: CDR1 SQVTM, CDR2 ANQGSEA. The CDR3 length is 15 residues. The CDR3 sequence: CSVEEQLAGWNEQFF. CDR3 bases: TGCAGCGTTGAAGAACAACTAGCGGGGTGGAATGAGCAGTTCTTC.